This section outlines one TCR beta chain sequence together with its context. This clonotype was detected many times. Its binding antigen is unknown. Base qualities are not recorded, but no much larger clone differs from it by a single base. The source of the sample is a study of neurological immune-mediated disorders (dated by TCRdb to the late 2010s). Describing the broader study: The study compared peripheral blood TCR-beta repertoires of HTLV-I-associated myelopathy (HAM/TSP) patients, multiple sclerosis patients and healthy controls using UMI-based sequencing. Technical triplicate libraries were sequenced to precisely calculate how much the frequency of each individual clone varied. The cohort comprised 68 subjects: 15 or so HAM/TSP patients, approximately 34 multiple sclerosis patients and some 20 healthy controls. Longitudinal samples, technical triplicates and paired sorted CD4+ and CD8+ T-cell subsets, alongside PBMC samples, were included among the 106 TCR-beta libraries.

The paper as a whole reports these results and caveats: The highest TCR clonal expansion was observed in HAM/TSP patients, whereas the lowest was observed in MS patients, even when compared with healthy controls. Across subjects, expanded clones never shared an identical CDR3 amino acid sequence, which suggests that the TCR-beta repertoires in every group were private.

The CDR3 contains 16 residues, cysteine and phenylalanine counted. Of the read, only the CDR3 DNA is kept; its 48 bases are in frame from base 1. V trim: 2 bases; J trim: 2 bases; unmatched bases: 10. From the germline V gene (reference sequence), CDR1 is DFQATT and CDR2 is SNEGSKA. The sample's time point label, in plain terms: technical triplicate 3. For the sorted-subset TCR libraries, the starting material was 850,000 to 1,000,000 sorted CD4+ or CD8+ T cells. Peripheral blood was subjected to Ficoll-Hypaque density gradient centrifugation to isolate PBMCs, which were then cryopreserved in liquid nitrogen. The study also sequenced paired sorted CD4+ and CD8+ subsets from healthy controls, HAM/TSP patients and MS patients. cDNA synthesis used template-switch 5'RACE with a primer carrying a 10-nucleotide random unique molecular identifier tagging each TCR transcript. Every sequencing run yielded over 180 million TCR-beta sequences covering 15-18 subjects. The RNeasy kit was used for extraction of total RNA. TCR-beta VDJ regions were amplified with primers for the TCR constant region and the 5'RACE anchor, using the KAPA Real-time Library Amplification kit. Sample indexes and Illumina adaptors were added in a first PCR, after which library yield was increased in a second PCR. After Ampure bead purification, the roughly 650 bp TCR product was size-selected on a 2% E-gel SizeSelection system. Before pooling, library quality was checked on a Bioanalyzer, concentration was measured with Qubit, and libraries were quantified with the Kapa Library Quantification kit. Paired-end 2 x 150 bp sequencing of the libraries was performed on an Illumina HiSeq 2500. To increase sequence diversity, roughly 24-32% phiX was spiked into each library pool. As for the authors' bioinformatics: Quality-filtered reads were processed with the UMI-based MiGEC pipeline, which removed over 90% of raw TCR sequences during error correction. VDJ genes were aligned to IMGT germline references, and clonotypes were defined by unique CDR3 amino acid sequence plus V-J genes. VDJtools evaluated clonal expansion, Shannon diversity and CDR3 relatedness (CalcPairwiseDistances, ClusterSamples); CLCbio workbench built phylogenetic trees. A clone was classed as expanded if it had 8 or more unique UMIs, a cutoff based on coefficient-of-variation modelling across technical triplicates. TCRdb itself trimmed the public reads at Q25 with fastp, ran MiXCR and retained productive beta chains. Entries are consolidated by CDR3 protein sequence, retaining the most common genes and DNA. The V and J calls were determined by TCRdb, not by the authors. The sample data list over 25,000 distinct CDR3 sequences, and 16% of these were observed just once. The ten largest clones add up to roughly 5% of the sample.

This chain joins TRBV20-1 to TRBJ2-7; 9 central bases correspond to TRBD2. The sample was CD4+ T cells from blood. This TCR was recovered from a female donor with HTLV-1-associated myelopathy (HAM/TSP). The CDR3 loop reads CSARPLREGLAYEQYF. The nucleotides are TGCAGTGCTAGACCACTGCGGGAGGGCCTCGCCTACGAGCAGTACTTC.